A single sample gave rise to the 16 T cell receptor beta chains below, sequenced in a study of T cells of healthy individuals. TCRdb independently ran MiXCR on the 5' RACE reads; one entry per CDR3 protein. The sample includes under 70,000 distinct CDR3 sequences, approximately 14% of them seen just once. All receptors derive from a human donor in good health.

This clonotype was observed a handful of times. The chain has TRBV6-2 or TRBV6-3 and TRBJ2-7; TRBD2 aligns across 7 bases. Germline-derived CDR1 and CDR2 are MNHEY and SVGEGT. V lost 6 bases, J lost 3 bases, and 5 bases stayed unmatched. The CDR3 consists of 13 residues. The CDR3 DNA follows: TGTGCCAGCAGATTGACTAGCTACTACGAGCAGTACTTC. Translated: CASRLTSYYEQYF.

This clonotype has at least ten counts. This chain connects TRBV7-8 to TRBJ2-7; no clear D gene. The V end was cut by 1 base, the J end by 8 bases, with 9 bases between. Germline V gene data show CDR1 as SGHVS and CDR2 as FQNEAQ. The CDR3 consists of 12 residues. CDR3 in amino acids: CASSLVMEQQYF. As DNA, the CDR3 is TGTGCCAGCAGCTTAGTTATGGAGCAGCAGTACTTC.

This clonotype appeared a few times. The chain couples TRBV20-1 to TRBJ1-2, with a weak D call TRBD1 (5 bases). The CDR3 has 13 residues. Germline loops: CDR1 DFQATT, CDR2 SNEGSKA (reference sequence). The ends were cut back, 6 bases at V and 4 bases at J, with 15 bases in the middle. CDR3 bases: TGCAGTGCCGCCGAGCTGGGGACCTATGGCTACACCTTC. Its protein product is CSAAELGTYGYTF.

This clonotype was counted many times. The chain employs TRBV20-1 and TRBJ1-4; 9 bases are a match to TRBD1. CDR1 and CDR2 from the germline V gene are DFQATT and SNEGSKA (reference sequence). The CDR3 runs 14 residues. The J segment lost 10 bases and the V segment lost 5 bases, leaving 11 bases of the junction unmatched. The CDR3 bases are TGCAGTGCTGGTGAGGGACAGGGTAGAGGAAAACTGTTTTTT. Its translation is CSAGEGQGRGKLFF.

The V gene is TRBV19, the J gene TRBJ2-1, with D perhaps TRBD1 (6 bases). The germline V and J ends were trimmed by 6 bases and 7 bases, with 16 bases remaining between them. Germline CDR1 and CDR2: LNHDA and SQIVND (reference sequence). The CDR3 runs to 14 residues. DNA of the CDR3: TGTGCCAGTAGCCCGTCGTGGGGGACAAATGAGCAGTTCTTC. It translates to CASSPSWGTNEQFF.

This clonotype showed up many times. The chain has TRBV29-1 and TRBJ1-1; D is possibly TRBD1 (5 bases). This CDR3 contains 14 residues. V dropped 6 bases and J dropped 5 bases, with 19 bases sitting between them. Germline CDR1 reads SQVTM; CDR2 reads ANQGSEA. The CDR3 protein is CSVPLGTTRTEAFF. For the CDR3, the DNA is TGCAGCGTGCCCCTAGGGACTACCAGGACTGAAGCTTTCTTT. Based on the CDR3 plus reference TRBV29-1 and TRBJ1-1, the full variable domain is SAVISQKPSRDICQRGTSLTIQCQVDSQVTMMFWYRQQPGQSLTLIATANQGSEATYESGFVIDKFPISRPNLTFSTLTVSNMSPEDSSIYLCSVPLGTTRTEAFFGQGTRLTVV.

The gene calls are TRBV24-1 and TRBJ2-1; 9 nucleotides match TRBD1. The trim removed 9 bases at V and 7 bases at J, leaving 9 bases unmatched. Germline values: CDR1 KGHDR, CDR2 SFDVKD. CDR3 length equals 14 residues. Here the CDR3 reads CATQHRGRGNEQFF. CDR3 DNA sequence: TGTGCCACCCAACACAGGGGGCGCGGGAATGAGCAGTTCTTC.

This clonotype was counted a few times. This chain links TRBV7-9 with TRBJ2-1; 13 bases map to TRBD2. Germline lookup yields CDR1 SEHNR and CDR2 FQNEAQ (reference sequence). V trimming: 5 bases; J trimming: 8 bases; junction bases outside the gene matches: 9. The CDR3 is 16 amino acids. CDR3: CASSQRTSGSIDEQFF. CDR3 DNA sequence: TGTGCCAGCAGCCAAAGGACTAGCGGGAGTATCGATGAGCAGTTCTTC.

This clonotype was found a few times. The chain combines TRBV19 with TRBJ1-5; a weak D match, TRBD1 (6 bases). Germline CDR1 LNHDA, CDR2 SQIVND (reference sequence). V was pared by 10 bases and J by 1 base, with 11 bases between. The CDR3 runs to 13 residues. DNA of the CDR3: TGTGCCACCCGGACAGAGAGCAATCAGCCCCAGCATTTT. It specifies CATRTESNQPQHF.

This clonotype was seen a handful of times. This chain links TRBV11-2 with TRBJ2-3; possibly TRBD1 for D (6 bases). V was cut by 4 bases and J by 0 bases, with 14 bases left in between. Germline V lookup: CDR1 SGHAT, CDR2 FQNNGV. CDR3 size: 16 residues. The CDR3 region has the DNA TGTGCCAGCAGCTCCTCCGTGGGGGCTAGCACAGATACGCAGTATTTT. As protein: CASSSSVGASTDTQYF.

This clonotype has a handful of counts. This chain joins TRBV5-1 and TRBJ1-3; D not certain. Germline V lookup: CDR1 SGHRS, CDR2 YFSETQ. V dropped 3 bases and J dropped 0 bases, with 16 bases sitting between them. The CDR3 spans 17 residues. The CDR3 DNA reads as TGCGCCAGCAGCTCTGGACCGGCAAGCAACTCTGGAAACACCATATATTTT. The encoded protein is CASSSGPASNSGNTIYF. Full variable domain (rest looked up from reference TRBV5-1 and TRBJ1-3): KAGVTQTPRYLIKTRGQQVTLSCSPISGHRSVSWYQQTPGQGLQFLFEYFSETQRNKGNFPGRFSGRQFSNSRSEMNVSTLELGDSALYLCASSSGPASNSGNTIYFGEGSWLTVV.

This clonotype was counted a few times. This chain links TRBV5-4 with TRBJ2-3; tentative D call: TRBD2 (5 bases). The germline V gene has CDR1 SGHNT and CDR2 YYREEE (reference sequence). The CDR3 is made up of 14 amino acids. V shed 4 bases and J shed 1 base, with 10 bases lying between them. The CDR3 loop reads CASSHGLGTDTQYF. The CDR3 DNA sequence: TGTGCCAGCAGCCACGGACTTGGCACAGATACGCAGTATTTT.

The gene calls are TRBV20-1 and TRBJ2-1; TRBD2 agrees at 12 bases. The length of the CDR3 is 15 residues. The germline gives CDR1 DFQATT, CDR2 SNEGSKA (reference sequence). Trimming cost V 4 bases and J 3 bases; bases outside gene matches: 4. CDR3 sequence (DNA): TGCAGTGCTACGGGACTAGCGGGTCTCTACAATGAGCAGTTCTTC. It encodes CSATGLAGLYNEQFF.

V is TRBV11-1 and J is TRBJ2-7, with 7 bases aligning to TRBD1. V shed 5 bases, J shed 3 bases, and the junction held 13 bases outside the gene matches. The CDR3 totals 16 residues. Germline assignment: CDR1 SGHAT and CDR2 FQDESV (reference sequence). Written as DNA, the CDR3 is TGTGCCAGCAGCGCTAATCGACAGGGAAGGGACTACGAGCAGTACTTC. It encodes CASSANRQGRDYEQYF.

V usage is TRBV20-1 and J usage is TRBJ2-5; D is uncertain. This CDR3 has 13 residues. Germline assignment: CDR1 DFQATT and CDR2 SNEGSKA (reference sequence). V lost 1 base and J 2 bases, leaving 8 bases between the germline ends. This chain's CDR3 is CSARADVQETQYF. The DNA for the CDR3 is TGCAGTGCTAGAGCAGATGTACAAGAGACCCAGTACTTC.

This clonotype was seen a handful of times. The J gene is TRBJ1-2, the V gene TRBV20-1, with D possibly being TRBD1 (5 bases). Trimming stripped 7 bases from V and 1 base from J, with 16 bases between. The CDR3 extends over 14 amino acids. CDR1 and CDR2 (germline): DFQATT, SNEGSKA (reference sequence). This CDR3 reads CSVDSGTSNYGYTF. The CDR3 coding sequence is TGCAGTGTTGACAGCGGTACGAGTAACTATGGCTACACCTTC.